The clone carrying this TCR beta chain has only a few counts. This specimen belongs to a study of T cells after yellow fever vaccination. The V end lost 7 bases, the J end lost 1 base, and 15 bases lay between the germline ends. The CDR3 is made up of 15 amino acids. Germline V lookup: CDR1 LNHDA, CDR2 SQIVND (reference sequence). The study made its TCR cDNA through 5'RACE template switching. That step introduced a universal primer site along with UMIs. TCRdb redid the calling of the 5' RACE reads with MiXCR, one entry per CDR3 protein. The table has 550,000 or so distinct CDR3 sequences, roughly a fifth seen once.

J is TRBJ2-3 and V is TRBV19, with D possibly matching TRBD1 (7 bases). Sequencing was performed on PBMCs, taken 15 days after the yellow fever booster vaccination. The receptor was isolated from a man aged 25 to 45 who received the YFV17D yellow fever vaccine. The CDR3 protein is CASTRSRGGTDTQYF. DNA for the CDR3: TGTGCCAGTACCCGTTCCAGGGGGGGCACAGATACGCAGTATTTT. Drawing the rest from reference TRBV19 and TRBJ2-3, the complete variable domain is DGGITQSPKYLFRKEGQNVTLSCEQNLNHDAMYWYRQDPGQGLRLIYYSQIVNDFQKGDIAEGYSVSREKKESFPLTVTSAQKNPTAFYLCASTRSRGGTDTQYFGPGTRLTVL.